This TCR beta chain was obtained from a study of blood T cell repertoires in COVID-19. The overall study: Material from acute and convalescent COVID-19 was sourced from the United States, Italy and Spain. The cDNA or gDNA used as material had been derived from T cells, B-cell-depleted T cells, or PBMCs.

V gave up 0 bases and J gave up 3 bases, with 10 bases separating them. This CDR3 spans 14 amino acids. Germline CDR1 is SGHRS and CDR2 is YFSETQ. Per the authors' pipeline: Using reference gene primer amplification, nucleated cell counts were estimated. The repertoire was sequenced with immunoSEQ multiplex PCR; TCRdb's copy has only in-frame clones and lacks some. D and trimming come from the DNA, and the V and J calls and clone size come from that table. The sample includes 50,000 to 55,000 clones, around nine tenths of them seen just once. The sample was peripheral blood. The chain joins TRBV5-1 to TRBJ2-7; D is undetermined. The TCR sequence derives from a man aged 50-59 years with acute or convalescent COVID-19. Here the CDR3 reads CASSLAVLGYEQYF. The CDR3 nucleotides read TGCGCCAGCAGCTTGGCCGTCCTCGGCTACGAGCAGTACTTC.